Detailed here is one TCR beta chain. Its cognate antigen is unknown. This entry is derived from a study of cytomegalovirus exposure and HLA in healthy donors. Whole-study findings and limits: Most TCRs appeared rarely, but some public TCRs recurred in many donors. Specific recognition of CMV antigens was confirmed in vitro for a few chains (all CMV-associated). The authors enumerated 150 to 200 TCR beta chains as linked to cytomegalovirus.

Germline V lookup: CDR1 MDHEN, CDR2 SYDVKM. J lost 3 bases, V lost 5 bases, and 9 bases had no gene match. CDR3 length equals 15 residues. Measured with immunoSEQ multiplex PCR; TCRdb has only the in-frame clones, and not every one. The table includes tens of thousands of clones, approximately 95% detected once. The chain links TRBV28 to TRBJ2-7; TRBD1 agrees at 8 bases. Sequencing was done on a sample of PBMCs. The sequence was obtained from a woman aged 25 to 39 in good health and CMV-seropositive. The CDR3 DNA is TGTGCCAGCAGTACTCCTCAGGGGGCGTTCTACGAGCAGTACTTC. Amino acid sequence: CASSTPQGAFYEQYF.